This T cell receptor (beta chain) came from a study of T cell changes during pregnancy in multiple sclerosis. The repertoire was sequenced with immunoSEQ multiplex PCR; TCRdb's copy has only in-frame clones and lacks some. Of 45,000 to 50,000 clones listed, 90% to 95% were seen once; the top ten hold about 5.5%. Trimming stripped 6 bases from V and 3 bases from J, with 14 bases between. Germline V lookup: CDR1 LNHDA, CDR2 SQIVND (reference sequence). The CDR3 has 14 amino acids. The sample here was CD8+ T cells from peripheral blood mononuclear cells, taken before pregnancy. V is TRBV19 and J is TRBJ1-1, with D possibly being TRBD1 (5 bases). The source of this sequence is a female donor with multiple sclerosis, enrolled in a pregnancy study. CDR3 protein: CASSPWGGYTEAFF. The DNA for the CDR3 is TGTGCCAGTAGCCCCTGGGGGGGTTACACTGAAGCTTTCTTT.